This T cell receptor beta chain was sequenced in a study of cytomegalovirus exposure and HLA in healthy donors. Study-wide results and limits: Most likely, a cluster of highly shared sequence variants arose as a sequencing artifact.

The PCR had 60 Vbeta and 13 Jbeta primers. Clones were read by immunoSEQ multiplex PCR, and TCRdb kept only the in-frame ones, dropping some. The table records approximately 100,000 clones, roughly 60% of them present only once. As regards this clone: Its target is unknown.

CDR3 length: 16 amino acids. Looked up from germline, CDR1 is SGHKS and CDR2 is YYEKEE (reference sequence). Trimming shortened V by 0 bases and J by 4 bases, and 14 bases separated the two germline ends. This TCR derives from a human donor in good health. The chain uses TRBV5-5 and TRBJ1-5; D is ambiguous. The sequencing sample was made of PBMCs. CDR3 amino acids: CASSLVPVSGNQPQHF. Written as DNA, the CDR3 is TGTGCCAGCAGCTTGGTTCCTGTGTCGGGGAATCAGCCCCAGCATTTT.